This record looks at one TCR beta chain sequence and its context. The final CDR3 position lacks the conserved phenylalanine or tryptophan, pointing to a likely read error. No DNA is shown, since the ends of the CDR3 on it are uncertain; the CDR3 is the one TCRdb lists. The CDR3 adds up to 15 amino acids, both ends counted. From germline, CDR1 is MNHEY and CDR2 SMNVEV (reference sequence). The data were obtained in a study of tumor-infiltrating lymphocytes in oesophageal squamous cell carcinoma. From the PCR reads, TCRdb called clonotypes with MiXCR, one entry per CDR3 protein. Of fewer than 15,000 distinct CDR3 sequences listed, 45% to 65% are singletons.

The source is a male donor with esophageal squamous cell carcinoma. Sequencing was performed on esophageal tumor tissue. The chain combines TRBV27 with TRBJ2-5. CDR3 amino acids: CASSLSSGYEQYFGN.